These T cell receptor beta chains were read from a single sample in a study of CD8 T cells in Susac syndrome. TCRdb re-derived calls from the immunoSEQ multiplex PCR reads in MiXCR, one entry per CDR3 protein. Of 150,000 or so distinct CDR3 sequences listed, roughly 94% are singletons. The sequenced sample consisted of CD4+ T cells from PBMCs. These receptors all come from a human donor with Susac syndrome. Each CDR3 is given with its conserved first and last residue. A D gene is named only where the DNA matches it firmly. The listing skips clone size in some rows; elsewhere it reads once, few, many or a size class.

>17|TRBJ2-5|.|TRBV9|TRBD2
CASSEGTSGGAAETQYF
TGTGCCAGCAGCGAGGGGACTAGCGGGGGGGCGGCGGAGACCCAGTACTTC
>15|TRBJ2-2|.|TRBV30|.
CAWSVDGSRTGELFF
TGTGCCTGGAGTGTTGATGGGAGCCGAACCGGGGAGCTGTTTTTT
>11|TRBJ2-5|.|TRBV29-1|.
CSLYRGETQYF
TGCAGCCTCTACCGCGGGGAGACCCAGTACTTC
>15|TRBJ1-1|once|TRBV4-1|.
CASSQVVRGDTEAFF
TGCGCCAGCAGCCAAGTAGTCCGGGGAGACACTGAAGCTTTCTTT
>16|TRBJ1-2|.|TRBV30|TRBD1
CAWRTGGPPISYGYTF
TGTGCCTGGAGGACAGGGGGGCCTCCAATAAGCTATGGCTACACCTTC
>13|TRBJ1-1|.|TRBV6-2/TRBV6-3|.
CASSYQRNTEAFF
TGTGCCAGCAGTTACCAGAGGAACACTGAAGCTTTCTTT
>12|TRBJ2-4|.|TRBV2|.
CASSPIVGIQYF
TGTGCCAGCAGTCCAATCGTCGGCATTCAGTACTTC
>11|TRBJ1-1|.|TRBV12-3/TRBV12-4|.
CASSLFLEAFF
TGTGCCAGCAGTTTATTTCTTGAAGCTTTCTTT
>13|TRBJ1-2|.|TRBV2|.
CASRRGRIYGYTF
TGTGCCAGCAGACGCGGACGGATTTATGGCTACACCTTC
>12|TRBJ2-4|.|TRBV7-2|.
CASSPTGNIQYF
TGTGCCAGCAGCCCTACAGGAAACATTCAGTACTTC
>15|TRBJ1-4|.|TRBV4-1|.
CASSPGRLSNEKLFF
TGCGCCAGCAGCCCGGGACGGCTTTCTAATGAAAAACTGTTTTTT
>16|TRBJ2-1|.|TRBV24-1|TRBD2
CATSSGGYPSYNEQFF
TGTGCCACCAGTAGCGGGGGGTACCCCTCCTACAATGAGCAGTTCTTC
>11|TRBJ2-1|.|TRBV30|.
CAWRRFGEQFF
TGTGCCTGGAGGCGGTTCGGTGAGCAGTTCTTC
>14|TRBJ1-2|.|TRBV28|.
CASSLGGGNYGYTF
TGTGCCAGCAGTTTAGGGGGGGGGAACTATGGCTACACCTTC
>10|TRBJ2-3|once|TRBV2|.
CASRLGAQYF
TGTGCCAGTCGACTAGGGGCGCAGTATTTT
>16|TRBJ2-7|.|TRBV5-6|TRBD1
CASRQDRENIAYEQYF
TGTGCCAGCAGACAAGACAGGGAGAATATAGCCTACGAGCAGTACTTC
>15|TRBJ2-7|.|TRBV19|TRBD1
CASSIEGTGPYEQYF
TGTGCCAGTAGTATAGAAGGGACAGGGCCCTACGAGCAGTACTTC
>14|TRBJ1-2|.|TRBV5-1|TRBD1
CASSPRDRGHGYTF
TGCGCCAGCAGCCCCCGGGACAGGGGGCATGGCTACACCTTC
>16|TRBJ2-1|.|TRBV5-1|TRBD2
CASSLVTSGGANEQFF
TGCGCCAGCAGCTTGGTGACTAGCGGGGGGGCCAATGAGCAGTTCTTC
>11|TRBJ2-1|.|TRBV20-1|.
CSAAARNEQFF
TGCAGTGCGGCTGCCCGCAATGAGCAGTTCTTC
>15|TRBJ1-1|once|TRBV28|.
CASSLWSGVNTEAFF
TGTGCCAGCAGTTTATGGTCAGGGGTGAACACTGAAGCTTTCTTT
>14|TRBJ1-2|.|TRBV12-3/TRBV12-4|.
CASSFWAPAHGYTF
TGTGCCAGCAGTTTTTGGGCACCCGCTCATGGCTACACCTTC
>13|TRBJ1-1|once|TRBV20-1|TRBD1
CSASGQANAEAFF
TGCAGTGCCTCGGGACAGGCGAACGCTGAAGCTTTCTTT
>12|TRBJ2-7|.|TRBV11-1|.
CASSPHSGQQYF
TGTGCCAGCAGCCCCCATTCGGGCCAGCAGTACTTC
>13|TRBJ2-5|.|TRBV10-3|TRBD1
CAISGGQGETQYF
TGTGCCATCAGTGGGGGACAGGGTGAGACCCAGTACTTC
>17|TRBJ1-5|.|TRBV12-3/TRBV12-4|TRBD1
CASSYDSNQGGNQPQHF
TGTGCCAGCAGTTACGACTCAAACCAGGGGGGAAATCAGCCCCAGCATTTT
>15|TRBJ1-4|.|TRBV2|.
CASSEAGRRAVKLFF
TGTGCCAGCAGTGAAGCGGGTCGGCGGGCCGTAAAACTGTTTTTT
>15|TRBJ2-7|.|TRBV7-9|.
CASSFGNGALYEQYF
TGTGCCAGCAGCTTTGGTAACGGGGCCCTCTACGAGCAGTACTTC
>16|TRBJ2-1|.|TRBV3-1|TRBD2
CASSQDMVAGGPRQFF
TGTGCCAGCAGCCAAGATATGGTAGCGGGAGGGCCAAGGCAGTTCTTC
>11|TRBJ1-1|.|TRBV30|.
CASQGNTEAFF
TGTGCCTCACAGGGGAACACTGAAGCTTTCTTT
>13|TRBJ1-2|.|TRBV29-1|.
CSAGTRPNYGYTF
TGCAGCGCGGGGACAAGACCTAACTATGGCTACACCTTC
>12|TRBJ2-3|once|TRBV29-1|.
CSVEEGGGAQYF
TGCAGCGTTGAAGAAGGGGGAGGGGCGCAGTATTTT
>15|TRBJ2-6|.|TRBV5-4|.
CASSPSPAGANVLTF
TGTGCCAGCAGCCCGTCCCCTGCGGGGGCCAACGTCCTGACTTTC
>14|TRBJ1-2|few|TRBV7-2|TRBD1
CASSPDRGPYGYTF
TGTGCCAGCAGCCCTGACAGGGGGCCATATGGCTACACCTTC
>16|TRBJ2-6|.|TRBV5-1|.
CASSLGLNSGANVLTF
TGCGCCAGCAGCTTGGGATTGAACTCTGGGGCCAACGTCCTGACTTTC
>17|TRBJ1-5|.|TRBV12-3/TRBV12-4|TRBD1
CASSPPRDRGIGQPQHF
TGTGCCAGCAGTCCACCCAGGGACAGGGGGATTGGGCAGCCCCAGCATTTT
>13|TRBJ2-1|.|TRBV30|.
CAWSGGFLNEQFF
TGTGCCTGGAGTGGCGGGTTCCTCAATGAGCAGTTCTTC
>13|TRBJ2-5|.|TRBV6-5|.
CASRRDKQETQYF
TGTGCCAGCAGGAGGGACAAACAAGAGACCCAGTACTTC
>14|TRBJ2-5|once|TRBV5-1|.
CASSPGGGLETQYF
TGCGCCAGCAGCCCCGGTGGGGGATTGGAGACCCAGTACTTC
>17|TRBJ2-1|.|TRBV15|TRBD2
CATSRGHWAAGVSEQFF
TGTGCCACCAGCAGAGGCCATTGGGCGGCGGGAGTGAGTGAGCAGTTCTTC
>13|TRBJ1-1|.|TRBV29-1|.
CSVIRQHNTEAFF
TGCAGCGTTATTCGACAGCACAACACTGAAGCTTTCTTT
>17|TRBJ2-1|.|TRBV20-1|TRBD2
CSAIGLAAHSSYNEQFF
TGCAGTGCCATCGGACTAGCGGCCCATAGCTCCTACAATGAGCAGTTCTTC
>17|TRBJ2-2|.|TRBV28|TRBD2
CASRRTSGGSNTGELFF
TGTGCCAGCAGACGGACTAGCGGGGGGTCGAACACCGGGGAGCTGTTTTTT
>13|TRBJ2-5|few|TRBV12-5|.
CASGRDLQETQYF
TGTGCTAGTGGCCGGGACTTACAAGAGACCCAGTACTTC
>13|TRBJ1-5|.|TRBV28|.
CASVDRDNQPQHF
TGTGCCAGCGTGGACAGAGACAATCAGCCCCAGCATTTT
>14|TRBJ1-3|once|TRBV6-6|.
CASRGGRSGNTIYF
TGTGCCAGCAGGGGTGGTCGCTCTGGAAACACCATATATTTT
>14|TRBJ1-5|.|TRBV20-1|.
CSATGGAGTQPQHF
TGCAGTGCCACGGGCGGGGCAGGGACTCAGCCCCAGCATTTT
>16|TRBJ2-5|.|TRBV11-2|TRBD2
CASSLASGRAMETQYF
TGTGCCAGCAGCTTAGCTAGCGGGAGGGCCATGGAGACCCAGTACTTC
>15|TRBJ2-5|.|TRBV5-4|TRBD2
CASSLGLAGLKTQYF
TGTGCCAGCAGCTTGGGACTAGCGGGATTGAAGACCCAGTACTTC
>14|TRBJ1-4|.|TRBV29-1|TRBD1
CSVEGTGTPEKLFF
TGCAGCGTTGAAGGGACAGGGACTCCTGAAAAACTGTTTTTT
>14|TRBJ2-1|.|TRBV2|.
CAGSPMGRYNEQFF
TGTGCCGGCTCCCCCATGGGCCGCTACAATGAGCAGTTCTTC
>12|TRBJ2-3|once|TRBV12-3/TRBV12-4|.
CASATGSDTQYF
TGTGCCAGCGCGACTGGATCAGATACGCAGTATTTT
>12|TRBJ1-2|.|TRBV20-1|.
CSAAGTGYGYTF
TGCAGTGCTGCCGGGACGGGCTATGGCTACACCTTC
>13|TRBJ1-6|once|TRBV30|.
CAWSPENNSPLHF
TGTGCCTGGAGTCCGGAAAATAATTCACCCCTCCACTTT